These 10 T cell receptor beta chains came from one sample sequenced in a study of cytomegalovirus exposure and HLA in healthy donors. PCR amplification relied on 60 Vbeta primers (plus 13 Jbeta primers). Method: immunoSEQ multiplex PCR; TCRdb's copy keeps in-frame clones and lacks some. Among about 200,000 clones, 82% were seen once, and the ten largest hold around 6.3%. The material sequenced was PBMCs. Receptors originate from a woman aged 45-59 years in good health and CMV-seropositive.

The V call is TRBV5-6, the J call TRBJ1-1, with D maybe TRBD1 (6 bases). This CDR3 region has 14 residues. V lost 3 bases and J 2 bases, leaving 11 bases between the germline ends. CDR1 SGHDT and CDR2 YYEEEE come from the germline V gene. The CDR3 DNA sequence: TGTGCCAGCAGCTCAGGGGCCCGAAACACTGAAGCTTTCTTT. It codes for CASSSGARNTEAFF.

The rearrangement links TRBV5-1 to TRBJ2-1, with D maybe TRBD2 (6 bases). There are 15 residues in the CDR3. Trimming stripped 3 bases from V and 0 bases from J, with 10 bases between. Germline V gene lookup returns CDR1 SGHRS and CDR2 YFSETQ. CDR3 protein: CASSSDGSSYNEQFF. The CDR3 DNA is TGCGCCAGCAGCTCGGACGGGAGCTCCTACAATGAGCAGTTCTTC.

This chain links TRBV4-2 with TRBJ2-3; 8 bases fit TRBD2. V lost 1 base to trimming and J lost 5 bases; unmatched junction nucleotides: 14. The germline V gene has CDR1 LGHNA and CDR2 YNFKEQ. CDR3 length equals 18 residues. The CDR3 reads CASSQGQFVGTSLDTQYF. The CDR3 bases are TGTGCCAGCAGCCAAGGTCAATTCGTCGGGACTAGTTTAGATACGCAGTATTTT.

CDR3 protein: CASSFGAGANVLTF. CDR3 sequence (DNA): TGCGCCAGCAGCTTCGGAGCTGGGGCCAACGTCCTGACTTTC. V and J are TRBV5-1 and TRBJ2-6; D is ambiguous. This CDR3 is 14 amino acids long. Germline V gives CDR1 SGHRS, CDR2 YFSETQ. V was cut by 2 bases and J by 2 bases, with 5 bases left in between.

V and J are TRBV18 and TRBJ2-1; maybe TRBD1 (6 bases). V was trimmed by 3 bases and J by 2 bases, leaving 11 bases between them. The CDR3 contains 15 residues. Germline assignment: CDR1 KGHSH and CDR2 LQKENI. This chain's CDR3 is CASSPGTLAYNEQFF. DNA of the CDR3: TGTGCCAGCTCACCCGGGACACTAGCCTACAATGAGCAGTTCTTC.

In this sample, this clone turned up once. The CDR3 sequence is CASTKAEGQMNTEAFF. The DNA for the CDR3 is TGCGCCAGCACTAAAGCGGAGGGCCAGATGAACACTGAAGCTTTCTTT. The chain recombines TRBV5-1 with TRBJ1-1; D gene ambiguous. Deletions cut 6 bases from V and 0 bases from J, with 18 bases between. This CDR3 is built from 16 residues. Germline CDR1 reads SGHRS; CDR2 reads YFSETQ.

The CDR3 loop reads CASSYVQAATNEKLFF. The CDR3 DNA reads TGTGCCAGCAGTTACGTGCAGGCTGCAACTAATGAAAAACTGTTTTTT. This rearrangement joins TRBV6-5 to TRBJ1-4; D is unresolved. The CDR3 has 16 amino acids. The ends were cut back, 2 bases at V and 0 bases at J, with 10 bases in the middle. Germline lookup yields CDR1 MNHEY and CDR2 SVGAGI.

As regards this clone: The sample holds other DNA sequences that translate to the same CDR3. The chain is built from TRBV5-1 and TRBJ2-1; 9 positions match TRBD2. Germline loops: CDR1 SGHRS, CDR2 YFSETQ. This CDR3 spans 15 amino acids. The ends lost 2 bases at V and 1 base at J; junction bases unmatched: 1. For the CDR3, the DNA is TGCGCCAGCAGCTTCAGCGGGAGGTCCTACAATGAGCAGTTCTTC. Amino acid sequence: CASSFSGRSYNEQFF.

The V and J genes are TRBV5-8 and TRBJ1-5, with 11 bases fitting TRBD1. The junction had 2 bases not matched to a gene; V was cut back by 3 bases and J by 6 bases. This CDR3 is built from 14 residues. Germline loops: CDR1 SGHTS, CDR2 YDEGEE. The DNA of the CDR3 is TGTGCCAGCAGCTCTGGACAGGGGGCTCAGCCCCAGCATTTT. Translation gives CASSSGQGAQPQHF.

Comment on this clone: At one of its ends the junction is not consistent with the germline gene, which may arise from a read error. V usage is TRBV11-2 and J usage is TRBJ2-4, with D possibly TRBD2 on 5 matching bases. There are 12 residues in the CDR3. Germline V gene lookup returns CDR1 SGHAT and CDR2 FQNNGV. DNA of the CDR3: TGTGCCAGCAGTGGGAGCAAAAACAGTCAGTACTTC. This encodes CASSGSKNSQYF.